This T cell receptor beta chain was profiled in a study of blood T cell repertoires in COVID-19. Turning to the study itself: There were acute and convalescent COVID-19 samples, and they came from the United States, Italy and Spain.

As handled by the study authors: Cell counts per sample came from amplifying reference gene primers. Profiled with immunoSEQ multiplex PCR; TCRdb holds only in-frame clones, not every one. V, J and clone size derive from that table, while D and trimming were established from the DNA sequence. Found here are more than 75,000 clones, about 90% of them singletons; the top ten hold roughly 7.4%. The CDR3 is made up of 12 amino acids. Germline lookup yields CDR1 MDHEN and CDR2 SYDVKM. This clone turned up a few times. This TCR was sampled from a woman between 65 and 79 years old with acute or convalescent COVID-19. The chain couples TRBV28 to TRBJ2-2; weak D call: TRBD2 (6 bases). Sequenced sample: peripheral blood. The CDR3 coding sequence is TGTTCGGCGGGACCCATTGCCGGGGAGCTGTTTTTT. This encodes CSAGPIAGELFF.